The rows below give T cell receptor beta chains drawn from one sample of a study of technical replicates of blood from a few donors. The data were produced by immunoSEQ multiplex PCR, yet TCRdb's version contains in-frame clones alone and is incomplete. The table includes about 84,000 clones, roughly 98% detected once. Sample: T cells isolated from PBMCs. The source is a human donor in good health. CDR3s include the opening cysteine and the closing phenylalanine or tryptophan. Fields, in order: D gene, V gene, J gene, clone size, CDR3 protein, CDR3 DNA. D genes are given only for firm matches. Clone size is shown for a subset of rows, as once, few, many or a class of expanded clone.

>.|TRBV10-1|TRBJ2-7|.
CASSDISGEQYF
TGCGCCAGCAGTGATATATCGGGAGAGCAGTACTTC
>.|TRBV10-1|TRBJ2-5|.
CASSDLSGEETQYF
TGCGCCAGCAGTGATTTGTCCGGGGAAGAGACCCAGTACTTC
>.|TRBV5-6|TRBJ2-7|.
CASSFTSDEQYF
TGTGCCAGCAGCTTTACTAGTGACGAGCAGTACTTC
>TRBD1|TRBV6-5|TRBJ1-4|once
CASRTGGGKKLFF
TGTGCCAGCAGGACAGGGGGCGGTAAAAAACTGTTTTTT
>.|TRBV6-1|TRBJ1-5|.
CASSEGGTNQPQHF
TGTGCCAGCAGTGAAGGGGGCACCAATCAGCCCCAGCATTTT
>.|TRBV6-5|TRBJ1-5|.
CASRRGDRDQPQHF
TGTGCCAGCAGAAGAGGTGACAGAGATCAGCCCCAGCATTTT
>.|TRBV27|TRBJ2-3|.
CASSSSDWTDTQYF
TGTGCCAGCAGTTCCAGTGACTGGACAGATACGCAGTATTTT
>TRBD1|TRBV15|TRBJ2-1|.
CATSTGQVRNEQFF
TGTGCCACCAGCACCGGACAGGTTCGCAATGAGCAGTTCTTC
>.|TRBV5-1|TRBJ2-7|.
CASSVSDEQYF
TGCGCCAGCAGCGTCAGTGACGAGCAGTACTTC
>TRBD2|TRBV7-6|TRBJ2-7|.
CASSSQAGPPYEQYF
TGTGCCAGCAGCTCGCAAGCGGGGCCGCCCTACGAGCAGTACTTC
>.|TRBV7-3|TRBJ2-1|.
CASSPAEGAYEQFF
TGTGCCAGCAGCCCCGCGGAGGGAGCGTATGAGCAGTTCTTC
>TRBD2|TRBV7-9|TRBJ2-7|.
CASSPSWASGSFEQYF
TGTGCCAGCAGCCCCAGCTGGGCTAGCGGATCTTTTGAGCAGTACTTC
>TRBD1|TRBV10-3|TRBJ2-3|.
CAISAGTVPPDTQYF
TGTGCCATCAGTGCCGGGACAGTCCCCCCAGATACGCAGTATTTT
>TRBD2|TRBV9|TRBJ2-3|.
CASSSARREVEYTQYF
TGTGCCAGCAGCTCCGCCCGGCGGGAGGTAGAGTATACGCAGTATTTT
>TRBD1|TRBV29-1|TRBJ2-7|.
CSVGQEYYEQYF
TGCAGCGTAGGACAGGAGTACTACGAGCAGTACTTC
>.|TRBV5-4|TRBJ1-2|.
CASSLDRVGYTF
TGTGCCAGCAGCTTGGACAGGGTCGGCTACACCTTC
>TRBD1|TRBV10-3|TRBJ2-5|.
CAISESLDRGQETQYF
TGTGCCATCAGTGAGTCGCTTGACAGGGGACAAGAGACCCAGTACTTC
>.|TRBV20-1|TRBJ2-5|.
CSAREETQYF
TGCAGTGCTAGGGAGGAGACCCAGTACTTC
>.|TRBV4-1|TRBJ1-2|.
CASSQASRDGYTF
TGCGCCAGCAGCCAAGCTAGCCGCGATGGCTACACCTTC
>TRBD2|TRBV5-1|TRBJ2-1|.
CASSSGLAGGNTKNNEQFF
TGCGCCAGCAGCTCAGGACTAGCGGGGGGCAACACAAAAAACAATGAGCAGTTCTTC
>.|TRBV28|TRBJ1-5|.
CATRSNQPQHF
TGTGCCACCCGGAGCAATCAGCCCCAGCATTTT
>.|TRBV5-6|TRBJ1-2|.
CASSLVHSPAYGYTF
TGTGCCAGCAGCTTGGTGCACAGCCCTGCCTATGGCTACACCTTC
>TRBD1|TRBV9|TRBJ1-4|.
CASSPRTGGNEKLFF
TGTGCCAGCAGCCCCCGGACAGGGGGGAATGAAAAACTGTTTTTT
>.|TRBV5-4|TRBJ2-3|.
CASSSRGGVSEISTDTQYF
TGTGCCAGCAGCTCCAGAGGGGGAGTTAGCGAGATCAGCACAGATACGCAGTATTTT
>TRBD2|TRBV9|TRBJ2-1|.
CASSHGAGGPHEQFF
TGTGCCAGCAGCCACGGGGCGGGAGGGCCTCATGAGCAGTTCTTC
>.|TRBV28|TRBJ2-3|.
CASTLNGGFTDTQYF
TGTGCCAGCACCCTAAACGGCGGGTTCACAGATACGCAGTATTTT
>.|TRBV10-3|TRBJ2-7|once
CAIRSQGLTYEQYF
TGTGCCATCAGGAGTCAGGGGTTAACCTACGAGCAGTACTTC
>TRBD1|TRBV27|TRBJ1-2|.
CASRRQGDGGYGYTF
TGTGCCAGCAGAAGACAGGGGGACGGTGGCTATGGCTACACCTTC
>.|TRBV5-1|TRBJ2-3|.
CASSFQGIDTQYF
TGCGCCAGCAGTTTCCAGGGGATAGATACGCAGTATTTT
>.|TRBV10-3|TRBJ2-4|.
CAIMDEANIQYF
TGTGCCATCATGGATGAGGCGAACATTCAGTACTTC
>.|TRBV4-1|TRBJ2-5|.
CASSQDPGAGETQYF
TGCGCCAGCAGCCAAGATCCTGGCGCGGGGGAGACCCAGTACTTC
>.|TRBV5-1|TRBJ1-4|.
CASSFLQSSSYEKLFF
TGCGCCAGCAGCTTCCTGCAGTCCTCCTCCTATGAAAAACTGTTTTTT
>TRBD1|TRBV2|TRBJ2-7|once
CASDRGQDEQYF
TGTGCCAGCGACAGGGGCCAGGACGAGCAGTACTTC
>.|TRBV5-6|TRBJ1-1|.
CASSLYQGFTEAFF
TGTGCCAGCAGCTTGTATCAGGGTTTTACTGAAGCTTTCTTT